This TCR beta chain originates from a study of blood T cells in healthy people across ages. Findings and limits, study-wide: Roughly linear declines in TCR beta diversity per million T cells occurred with age.

Through a sample-barcoded 5' primer and a J-beta primer mix, a second PCR was run for roughly 7 to 11 cycles. Each of the samples gave a minimum of 2.5 million paired-end reads that contained CDR3. One entry per CDR3 protein results from TCRdb running MiXCR on the 5' RACE reads. The sample has 910,000 or so distinct CDR3 sequences; just over 50% are singletons. To note about this clonotype: As yet, its antigen is unknown.

There are 16 residues in the CDR3. V was shortened by 0 bases and J by 4 bases, with 15 bases between the two germline ends. In germline, CDR1 is LNHNV, CDR2 YYDKDF (reference sequence). Sequencing input: blood. This clonotype originated in a woman aged 55-69 years in good health. The rearrangement links TRBV15 to TRBJ2-5; D ambiguous. DNA of the CDR3: TGTGCCACCAGCAGAGATCTGGCCGCCTCGGGAGAGACCCAGTACTTC. It translates to CATSRDLAASGETQYF. Full variable domain (outside the CDR3, taken from reference TRBV15 and TRBJ2-5): DAMVIQNPRYQVTQFGKPVTLSCSQTLNHNVMYWYQQKSSQAPKLLFHYYDKDFNNEADTPDNFQSRRPNTSFCFLDIRSPGLGDTAMYLCATSRDLAASGETQYFGPGTRLLVL.